The clone carrying this T cell receptor beta chain was counted between two and nine times. Antigen unknown. This sample is drawn from a study of T-cell reconstitution after alpha-beta-depleted transplantation in children. Whole-study findings and limits: Reportedly, roughly two months post-transplant, alpha-beta T cells arose from several hundred expanded graft clones. At day 60, the high TCRbeta diversity found in some patients originated from recipient T cells and thymic progenitors that had survived. It was newly produced T cells that mostly accounted for T-cell counts and diversity one year after transplant.

TCRbeta library preparation incorporated unique molecular identifiers. Each CDR3 protein gets one entry after TCRdb re-called the PCR reads with MiXCR. The data contain 600,000 to 800,000 distinct CDR3 sequences, around 13% of them seen just once; the ten biggest clones take up 0.79%. V shed 3 bases and J 8 bases; nucleotides not matched to a gene: 9. The length of the CDR3 is 14 residues. Germline CDR1 and CDR2: SEHNR and FQNEAQ (reference sequence). The chain couples TRBV7-9 to TRBJ2-5; 7 bases agree with TRBD2. The TCR was taken from a girl under 10 years old with congenital amegakaryocytic thrombocytopenia, due to receive a stem cell transplant. Sequenced material: PBMCs, taken before TCRalphabeta/CD19-depleted stem cell transplant. CDR3 nucleotide sequence: TGTGCCAGCAGCTTTGGGACTACCCCTAGAACCCAGTACTTC. This encodes CASSFGTTPRTQYF.